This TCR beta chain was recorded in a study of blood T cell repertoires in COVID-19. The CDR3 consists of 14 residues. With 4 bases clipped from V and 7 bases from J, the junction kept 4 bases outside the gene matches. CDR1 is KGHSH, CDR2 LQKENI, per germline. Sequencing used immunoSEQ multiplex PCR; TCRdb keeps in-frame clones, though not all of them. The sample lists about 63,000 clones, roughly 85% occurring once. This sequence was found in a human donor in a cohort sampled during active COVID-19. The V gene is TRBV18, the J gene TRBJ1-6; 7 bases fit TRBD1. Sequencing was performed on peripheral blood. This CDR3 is CASSRQGTNSPLHF. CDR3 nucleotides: TGTGCCAGCTCACGACAGGGTACCAATTCACCCCTCCACTTT. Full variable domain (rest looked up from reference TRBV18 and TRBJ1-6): NAGVMQNPRHLVRRRGQEARLRCSPMKGHSHVYWYRQLPEEGLKFMVYLQKENIIDESGMPKERFSAEFPKEGPSILRIQQVVRGDSAAYFCASSRQGTNSPLHFGNGTRLTVT.